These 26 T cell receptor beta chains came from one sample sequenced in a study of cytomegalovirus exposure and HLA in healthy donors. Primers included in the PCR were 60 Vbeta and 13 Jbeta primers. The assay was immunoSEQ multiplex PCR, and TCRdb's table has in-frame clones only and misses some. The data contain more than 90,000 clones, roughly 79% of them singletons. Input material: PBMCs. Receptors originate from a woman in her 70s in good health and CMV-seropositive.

In DNA form, the CDR3 reads TGTGCCAGCAGTGAGGGACAGGGGACCCAAAAGGGTGGCTACACCTTC. This translates into CASSEGQGTQKGGYTF. The chain links TRBV25-1 to TRBJ1-2; 10 positions agree with TRBD1. This CDR3 has 16 residues. J lost 7 bases, V lost 3 bases, and 11 bases had no gene match. In germline, CDR1 is MGHDK, CDR2 SYGVNS.

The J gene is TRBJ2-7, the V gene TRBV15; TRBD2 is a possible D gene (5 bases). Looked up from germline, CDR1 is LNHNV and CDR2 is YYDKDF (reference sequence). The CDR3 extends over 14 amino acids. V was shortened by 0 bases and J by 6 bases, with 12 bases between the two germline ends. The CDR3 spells CATSRDRTAVEQYF. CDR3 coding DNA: TGTGCCACCAGCAGAGATCGGACTGCGGTCGAGCAGTACTTC.

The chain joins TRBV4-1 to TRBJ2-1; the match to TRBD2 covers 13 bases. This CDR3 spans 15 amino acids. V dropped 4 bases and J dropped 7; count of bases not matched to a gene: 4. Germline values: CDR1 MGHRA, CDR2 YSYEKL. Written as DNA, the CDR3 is TGCGCCAGCAGCCTCGGGACTAGCGGGACAAATGAGCAGTTCTTC. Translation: CASSLGTSGTNEQFF.

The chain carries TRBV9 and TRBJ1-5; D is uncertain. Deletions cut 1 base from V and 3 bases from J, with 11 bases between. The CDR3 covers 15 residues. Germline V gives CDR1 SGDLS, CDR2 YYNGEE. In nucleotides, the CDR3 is TGTGCCAGCAGCGTAACTGGAGCTTCCAATCAGCCCCAGCATTTT. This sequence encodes CASSVTGASNQPQHF.

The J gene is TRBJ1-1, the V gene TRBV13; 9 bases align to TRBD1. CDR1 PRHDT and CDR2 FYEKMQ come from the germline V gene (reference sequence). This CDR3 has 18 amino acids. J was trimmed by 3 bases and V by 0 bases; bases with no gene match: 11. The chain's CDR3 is CASSLGRWTGAGDTEAFF. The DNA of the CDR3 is TGTGCCAGCAGCTTAGGACGGTGGACAGGGGCCGGGGACACTGAAGCTTTCTTT.

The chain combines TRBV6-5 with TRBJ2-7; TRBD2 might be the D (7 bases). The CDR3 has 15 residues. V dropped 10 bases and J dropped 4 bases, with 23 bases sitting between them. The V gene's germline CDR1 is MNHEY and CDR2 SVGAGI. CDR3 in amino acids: CATSTPGGAKYEQYF. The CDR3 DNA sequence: TGTGCCACCTCCACCCCGGGGGGCGCAAAATACGAGCAGTACTTC.

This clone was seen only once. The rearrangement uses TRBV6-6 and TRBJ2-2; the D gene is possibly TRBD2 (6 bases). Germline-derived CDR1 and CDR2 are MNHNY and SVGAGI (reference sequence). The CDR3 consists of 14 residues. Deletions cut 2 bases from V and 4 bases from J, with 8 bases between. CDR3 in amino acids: CASSYRGSTGELFF. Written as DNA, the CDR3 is TGTGCCAGCAGTTACCGGGGGAGCACCGGGGAGCTGTTTTTT.

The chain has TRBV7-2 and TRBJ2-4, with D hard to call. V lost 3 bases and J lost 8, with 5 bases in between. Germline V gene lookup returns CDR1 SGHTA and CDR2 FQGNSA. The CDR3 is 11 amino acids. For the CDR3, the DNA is TGTGCCAGCAGCTTTTCAGACATTCAGTACTTC. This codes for CASSFSDIQYF.

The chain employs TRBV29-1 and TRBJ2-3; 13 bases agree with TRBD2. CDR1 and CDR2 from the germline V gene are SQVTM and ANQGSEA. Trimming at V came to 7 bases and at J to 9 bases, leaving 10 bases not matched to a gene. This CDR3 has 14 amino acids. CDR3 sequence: CSGTGTSGKWTQYF. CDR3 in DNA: TGCAGCGGCACCGGGACTAGCGGGAAATGGACGCAGTATTTT.

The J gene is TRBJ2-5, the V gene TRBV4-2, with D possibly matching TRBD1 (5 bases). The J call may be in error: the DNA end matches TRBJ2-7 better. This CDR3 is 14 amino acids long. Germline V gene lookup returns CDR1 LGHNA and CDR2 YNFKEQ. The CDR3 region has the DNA TGTGCCAGCAGCCAAAGGGGATTCTACCACGAGCAGTACTTC. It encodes CASSQRGFYHEQYF.

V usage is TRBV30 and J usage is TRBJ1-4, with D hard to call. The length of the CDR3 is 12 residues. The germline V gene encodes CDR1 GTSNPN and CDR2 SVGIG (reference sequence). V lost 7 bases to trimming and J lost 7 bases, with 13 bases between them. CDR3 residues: CAFNQRGEKLFF. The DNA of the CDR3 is TGTGCCTTCAACCAGCGGGGTGAAAAACTGTTTTTT. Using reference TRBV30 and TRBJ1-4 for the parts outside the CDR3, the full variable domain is SQTIHQWPATLVQPVGSPLSLECTVEGTSNPNLYWYRQAAGRGLQLLFYSVGIGQISSEVPQNLSASRPQDRQFILSSKKLLLSDSGFYLCAFNQRGEKLFFGSGTQLSVL.

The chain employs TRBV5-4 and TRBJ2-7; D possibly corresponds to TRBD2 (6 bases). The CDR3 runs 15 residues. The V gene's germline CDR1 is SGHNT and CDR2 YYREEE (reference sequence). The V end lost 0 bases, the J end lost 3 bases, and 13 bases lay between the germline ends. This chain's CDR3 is CASSLGGGLFYEQYF. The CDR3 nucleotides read TGTGCCAGCAGCTTGGGTGGGGGACTCTTCTACGAGCAGTACTTC. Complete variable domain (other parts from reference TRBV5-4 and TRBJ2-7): ETGVTQSPTHLIKTRGQQVTLRCSSQSGHNTVSWYQQALGQGPQFIFQYYREEENGRGNFPPRFSGLQFPNYSSELNVNALELDDSALYLCASSLGGGLFYEQYFGPGTRLTVT.

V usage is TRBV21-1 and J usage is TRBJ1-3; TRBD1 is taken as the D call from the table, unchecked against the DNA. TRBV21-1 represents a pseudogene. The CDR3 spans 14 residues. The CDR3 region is CASRDRGPGNTIYF. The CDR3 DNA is TGTGCCAGCCGGGACAGGGGCCCTGGAAACACCATATATTTT.

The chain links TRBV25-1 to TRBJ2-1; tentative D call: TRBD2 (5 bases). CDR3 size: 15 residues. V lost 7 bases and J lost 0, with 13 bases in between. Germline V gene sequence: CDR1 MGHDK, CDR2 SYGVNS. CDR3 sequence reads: CASKIGGSSYNEQFF. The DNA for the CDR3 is TGTGCCAGCAAGATTGGAGGCAGCTCCTACAATGAGCAGTTCTTC.

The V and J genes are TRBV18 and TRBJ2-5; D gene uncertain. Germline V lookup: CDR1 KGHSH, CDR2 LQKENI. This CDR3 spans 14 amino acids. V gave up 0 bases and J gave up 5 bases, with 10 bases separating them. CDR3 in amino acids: CASSPPTVEETQYF. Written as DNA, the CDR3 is TGTGCCAGCTCACCACCGACCGTGGAGGAGACCCAGTACTTC.

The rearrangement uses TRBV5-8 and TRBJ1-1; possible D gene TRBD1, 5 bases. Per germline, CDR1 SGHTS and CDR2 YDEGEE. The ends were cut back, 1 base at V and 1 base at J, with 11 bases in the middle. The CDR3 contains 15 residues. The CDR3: CASSLLGGGNTEAFF. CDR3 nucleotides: TGTGCCAGCAGCTTGTTGGGCGGGGGGAACACTGAAGCTTTCTTT.

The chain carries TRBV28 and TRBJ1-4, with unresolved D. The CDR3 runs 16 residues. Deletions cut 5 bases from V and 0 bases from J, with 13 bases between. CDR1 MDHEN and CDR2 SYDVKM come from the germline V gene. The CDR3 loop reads CASSPPETSTNEKLFF. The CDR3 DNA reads TGTGCCAGCAGTCCCCCGGAGACCTCAACTAATGAAAAACTGTTTTTT.

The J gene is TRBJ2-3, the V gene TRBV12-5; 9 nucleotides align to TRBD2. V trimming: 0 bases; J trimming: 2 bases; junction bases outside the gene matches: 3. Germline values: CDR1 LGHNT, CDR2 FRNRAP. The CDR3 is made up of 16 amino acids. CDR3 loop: CASGLVIAGVTDTQYF. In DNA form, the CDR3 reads TGTGCTAGTGGTTTGGTAATAGCGGGAGTCACAGATACGCAGTATTTT.

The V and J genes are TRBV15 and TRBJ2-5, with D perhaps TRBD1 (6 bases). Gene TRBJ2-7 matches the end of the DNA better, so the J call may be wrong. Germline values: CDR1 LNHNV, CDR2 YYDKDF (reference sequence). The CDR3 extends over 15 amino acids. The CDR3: CATSRDAQGDYEQYF. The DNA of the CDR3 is TGTGCCACCAGCAGAGATGCACAGGGTGACTACGAGCAGTACTTC.

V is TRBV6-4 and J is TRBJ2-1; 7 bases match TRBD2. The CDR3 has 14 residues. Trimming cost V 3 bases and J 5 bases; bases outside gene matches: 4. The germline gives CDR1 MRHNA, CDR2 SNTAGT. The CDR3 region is CASSDRGTNNEQFF. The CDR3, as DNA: TGTGCCAGCAGTGATCGTGGGACTAACAATGAGCAGTTCTTC.

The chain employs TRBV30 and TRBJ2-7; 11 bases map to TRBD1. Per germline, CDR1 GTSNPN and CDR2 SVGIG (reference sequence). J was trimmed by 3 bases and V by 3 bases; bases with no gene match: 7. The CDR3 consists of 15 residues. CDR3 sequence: CAWRGGTGGRYEQYF. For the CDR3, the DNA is TGTGCCTGGAGGGGGGGGACAGGGGGACGCTACGAGCAGTACTTC.

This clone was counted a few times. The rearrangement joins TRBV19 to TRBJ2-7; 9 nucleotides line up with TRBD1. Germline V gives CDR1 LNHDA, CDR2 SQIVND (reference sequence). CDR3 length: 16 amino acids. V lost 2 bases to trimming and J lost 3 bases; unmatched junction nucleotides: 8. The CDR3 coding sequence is TGTGCCAGTAGTATAAAGTTGGGGACAGGGCGCTACGAGCAGTACTTC. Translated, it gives CASSIKLGTGRYEQYF.

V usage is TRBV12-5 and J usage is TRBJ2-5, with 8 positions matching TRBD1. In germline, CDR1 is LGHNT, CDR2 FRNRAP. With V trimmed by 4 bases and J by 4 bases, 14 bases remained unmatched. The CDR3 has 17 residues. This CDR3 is CASGSTWGQGAPETQYF. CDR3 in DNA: TGTGCTAGTGGTTCCACTTGGGGGCAGGGGGCCCCAGAGACCCAGTACTTC. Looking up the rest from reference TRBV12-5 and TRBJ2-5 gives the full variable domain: DARVTQTPRHKVTEMGQEVTMRCQPILGHNTVFWYRQTMMQGLELLAYFRNRAPLDDSGMPKDRFSAEMPDATLATLKIQPSEPRDSAVYFCASGSTWGQGAPETQYFGPGTRLLVL.

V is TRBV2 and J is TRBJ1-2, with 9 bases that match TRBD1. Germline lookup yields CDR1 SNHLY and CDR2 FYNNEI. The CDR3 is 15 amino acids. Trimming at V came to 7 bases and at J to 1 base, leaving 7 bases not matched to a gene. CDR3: CASKRDRAVNYGYTF. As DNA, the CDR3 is TGTGCCAGCAAACGGGACAGGGCGGTTAACTATGGCTACACCTTC.

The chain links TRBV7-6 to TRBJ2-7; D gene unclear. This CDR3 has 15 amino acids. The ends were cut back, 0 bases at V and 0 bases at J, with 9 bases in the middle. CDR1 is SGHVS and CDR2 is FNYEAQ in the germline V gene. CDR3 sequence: CASSLASDNSYEQYF. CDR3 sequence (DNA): TGTGCCAGCAGCTTAGCGAGTGACAACTCCTACGAGCAGTACTTC.

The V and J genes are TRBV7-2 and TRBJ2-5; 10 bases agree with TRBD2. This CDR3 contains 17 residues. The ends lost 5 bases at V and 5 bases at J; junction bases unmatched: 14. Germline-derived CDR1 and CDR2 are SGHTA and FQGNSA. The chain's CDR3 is CASSPGGAGGPWETQYF. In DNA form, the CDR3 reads TGTGCCAGCAGCCCCGGGGGAGCGGGAGGGCCATGGGAGACCCAGTACTTC. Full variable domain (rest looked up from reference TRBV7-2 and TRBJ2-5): GAGVSQSPSNKVTEKGKDVELRCDPISGHTALYWYRQSLGQGLEFLIYFQGNSAPDKSGLPSDRFSAERTGGSVSTLTIQRTQQEDSAVYLCASSPGGAGGPWETQYFGPGTRLLVL.